Shown below are 22 T cell receptor beta chains from a single sample sequenced in a study of T-cell memory formation after mild COVID-19. TCRdb called the 5' RACE reads again in MiXCR, with one record for every CDR3 protein. The sample has hundreds of thousands of distinct CDR3 sequences, 15% to 20% seen once; the top ten hold about 8.1%. The sequencing input was PBMCs or a T cell subset sorted from them (not recorded which). The origin of the receptors is an adult woman who had mild COVID-19 (a few samples of this study predate the infection). Cell type and time point are not known.

V gene TRBV24-1 combines with J gene TRBJ2-1, with 10 bases lining up with TRBD1. J gave up 10 bases and V 0 bases, and 5 bases lay outside the gene matches. This CDR3 spans 15 amino acids. The germline V gene encodes CDR1 KGHDR and CDR2 SFDVKD. CDR3 region: CATSDLRTGGFEQFF. The CDR3 bases are TGTGCCACCAGTGATTTGAGGACAGGGGGTTTCGAGCAGTTCTTC.

This rearrangement joins TRBV5-1 to TRBJ1-6; possibly TRBD1 for D (5 bases). The germline V gene has CDR1 SGHRS and CDR2 YFSETQ. V was shortened by 4 bases and J by 7 bases, with 9 bases between the two germline ends. The CDR3 sequence is 13 residues long. The CDR3 DNA sequence: TGCGCCAGCAGCGCGGGGACCAATTCACCCCTCCACTTT. Encoded protein: CASSAGTNSPLHF.

J is TRBJ2-7 and V is TRBV20-1; 7 bases agree with TRBD1. Losses at the gene ends were 1 base for V and 6 bases for J; bases not matched to a gene: 6. Germline V lookup: CDR1 DFQATT, CDR2 SNEGSKA (reference sequence). The CDR3 covers 13 residues. The CDR3 bases are TGCAGTGCTAGAGTCCACAGGGGTTCCGAGCAGTACTTC. It codes for CSARVHRGSEQYF.

This clonotype appeared a few times. V and J are TRBV6-1 and TRBJ2-2; 10 positions agree with TRBD2. The CDR3 spans 16 residues. The germline CDR1 and CDR2 sequences are MNHNS and SASEGT. V lost 6 bases to trimming and J lost 5 bases; unmatched junction nucleotides: 9. The CDR3 nucleotides are TGTGCCAGCAGCACTACGGGACTAGCGATTACCGGGGAGCTGTTTTTT. Residues: CASSTTGLAITGELFF.

This clonotype was observed a few times. This chain uses TRBV13 with TRBJ2-7; D remains unclear. V lost 4 bases and J lost 7, with 14 bases in between. The CDR3 covers 13 residues. In germline, CDR1 is PRHDT, CDR2 FYEKMQ (reference sequence). In DNA, the CDR3 is TGTGCCAGCAGCTCCGGGCCCAAGGTGGAGCAGTACTTC. This codes for CASSSGPKVEQYF.

The rearrangement uses TRBV15 and TRBJ2-5; D perhaps matches TRBD1 (6 bases). Trimming took off 5 bases at V and 3 bases at J, with 13 bases between the two ends. This CDR3 is 14 amino acids long. Germline V gene sequence: CDR1 LNHNV, CDR2 YYDKDF (reference sequence). The CDR3 DNA is TGTGCCACCAGCCAAGTGGACAGAAAAGAGACCCAGTACTTC. Its protein is CATSQVDRKETQYF.

The gene calls are TRBV7-8 and TRBJ2-7; D ambiguous. V was trimmed by 1 base and J by 5 bases, leaving 9 bases between them. The V gene's germline CDR1 is SGHVS and CDR2 FQNEAQ. The CDR3 has 13 residues. The CDR3: CASSLDRRNEQYF. The CDR3 DNA sequence: TGTGCCAGCAGCTTAGACAGACGGAACGAGCAGTACTTC.

The table lists this clonotype with a few counts. Compared with germline, one end of the junction differs, possibly owing to a read error. The gene calls are TRBV24-1 and TRBJ2-1; possible D gene TRBD2, 6 bases. The CDR3 length is 12 residues. Per the germline V gene, CDR1 is KGHDR and CDR2 is SFDVKD. The CDR3 sequence: CATSGGYSEQFF. CDR3 nucleotide sequence: TGTGCCACCAGCGGGGGATACAGTGAGCAGTTCTTC.

This clonotype was observed a handful of times. This rearrangement joins TRBV6-1 to TRBJ1-1; no firm D call. This CDR3 is built from 15 residues. Between the trimmed V and J ends, which lost 1 base and 1 base, there was a span of 10 bases. Germline CDR1 and CDR2: MNHNS and SASEGT. The CDR3: CASSEGVAENTEAFF. Here the CDR3 DNA reads TGTGCCAGCAGTGAAGGCGTGGCAGAGAACACTGAAGCTTTCTTT.

The chain recombines TRBV9 with TRBJ2-7; TRBD1 aligns across 9 bases. J lost 3 bases, V lost 4 bases, and 14 bases had no gene match. Germline loops: CDR1 SGDLS, CDR2 YYNGEE. This CDR3 comprises 17 residues. CDR3 in amino acids: CASSTPDPGQGNYEQYF. In nucleotides, the CDR3 is TGTGCCAGCAGCACACCCGATCCGGGACAGGGAAACTACGAGCAGTACTTC.

The chain has TRBV24-1 and TRBJ2-3; D possibly corresponds to TRBD1 (6 bases). The CDR3 contains 19 residues. V was trimmed by 4 bases and J by 6 bases, leaving 28 bases between them. Germline CDR1 KGHDR, CDR2 SFDVKD. CDR3 DNA: TGTGCCACCAGTGACTCCCCGTTAGGCTGGCAGGGGAGCAGGGATACGCAGTATTTT. It is translated as CATSDSPLGWQGSRDTQYF.

A few counts support this clonotype. The chain carries TRBV7-9 and TRBJ2-3, with D perhaps TRBD2 (5 bases). CDR3 size: 14 residues. From germline, CDR1 is SEHNR and CDR2 FQNEAQ (reference sequence). The V gene lost 2 bases and the J gene lost 5 bases, with 11 bases spanning the gap. In DNA, the CDR3 is TGTGCCAGCAGCTTAAGGAGGCCCCTAGATACGCAGTATTTT. The encoded protein is CASSLRRPLDTQYF. The whole variable domain, remainder taken from reference TRBV7-9 and TRBJ2-3, is DTGVSQNPRHKITKRGQNVTFRCDPISEHNRLYWYRQTLGQGPEFLTYFQNEAQLEKSRLLSDRFSAERPKGSFSTLEIQRTEQGDSAMYLCASSLRRPLDTQYFGPGTRLTVL.

The rearrangement links TRBV7-2 to TRBJ1-2; TRBD1 is a possible D gene (5 bases). V lost 5 bases and J lost 4, with 17 bases in between. The germline CDR1 and CDR2 sequences are SGHTA and FQGNSA. The CDR3 length is 15 residues. CDR3 DNA: TGTGCCAGCAGCCGAGGGACGGGACCGAGCTATGGCTACACCTTC. Amino acids: CASSRGTGPSYGYTF.

This chain joins TRBV18 and TRBJ2-7; possible D gene TRBD2, 7 bases. This CDR3 contains 15 residues. V was clipped by 3 bases and J by 1 base, with 13 bases between them. Germline CDR1 reads KGHSH; CDR2 reads LQKENI. CDR3: CASSPEAGASYEQYF. Written as DNA, the CDR3 is TGTGCCAGCTCACCCGAGGCGGGGGCGTCCTACGAGCAGTACTTC.

In its sample, this clonotype was seen a few times. The gene calls are TRBV7-8 and TRBJ1-5; D perhaps matches TRBD1 (6 bases). The ends were cut back, 5 bases at V and 2 bases at J, with 22 bases in the middle. Germline CDR1 is SGHVS and CDR2 is FQNEAQ. There are 18 residues in the CDR3. The CDR3 nucleotides read TGTGCCAGCAGCGCAATAAACAGGGATTTATGGGGCAATCAGCCCCAGCATTTT. This gives the protein CASSAINRDLWGNQPQHF.

This clonotype occurred a few times. The chain links TRBV20-1 to TRBJ1-2, with D possibly TRBD1 on 6 matching bases. Germline values: CDR1 DFQATT, CDR2 SNEGSKA (reference sequence). This CDR3 spans 16 amino acids. V was pared by 0 bases and J by 5 bases, with 19 bases between. The DNA of the CDR3 is TGCAGTGCTAGAGATCCCTTGGGGGGCGAAAGTTATGGCTACACCTTC. The encoded protein is CSARDPLGGESYGYTF.

The sample holds a few counts of this clonotype. The V gene is TRBV20-1, the J gene TRBJ2-3; TRBD2 might be the D (6 bases). This CDR3 is 16 amino acids long. Per the germline V gene, CDR1 is DFQATT and CDR2 is SNEGSKA (reference sequence). V was trimmed by 0 bases and J by 2 bases, leaving 15 bases between them. The CDR3 region is CSARDPRAGITDTQYF. For the CDR3, the DNA is TGCAGTGCTAGAGATCCTAGAGCGGGCATCACAGATACGCAGTATTTT.

This clonotype appeared a few times. The CDR3 sequence: CASSFMRQGFMWTGELFF. CDR3 in DNA: TGTGCCAGCAGCTTCATGAGACAGGGGTTTATGTGGACCGGGGAGCTGTTTTTT. The chain couples TRBV5-6 to TRBJ2-2; 8 positions match TRBD1. This CDR3 is built from 18 residues. V lost 2 bases and J lost 5; bases outside the gene matches: 14. Germline V gives CDR1 SGHDT, CDR2 YYEEEE. Full variable domain (rest looked up from reference TRBV5-6 and TRBJ2-2): DAGVTQSPTHLIKTRGQQVTLRCSPKSGHDTVSWYQQALGQGPQFIFQYYEEEERQRGNFPDRFSGHQFPNYSSELNVNALLLGDSALYLCASSFMRQGFMWTGELFFGEGSRLTVL.

The table lists this clonotype with a few counts. The rearrangement uses TRBV5-1 and TRBJ2-1; a possible D gene is TRBD1 (6 bases). In germline, CDR1 is SGHRS, CDR2 YFSETQ. CDR3 length: 13 amino acids. The ends were cut back, 5 bases at V and 4 bases at J, with 10 bases in the middle. The CDR3 DNA sequence: TGCGCCAGCAGGCAGGGGAATTACAATGAGCAGTTCTTC. Protein sequence: CASRQGNYNEQFF.

The CDR3 DNA reads as TGTGCCACGACGGGGATCGCTAGCGACTTTGGAGATACGCAGTATTTT. Translated: CATTGIASDFGDTQYF. The rearrangement links TRBV10-3 to TRBJ2-3; TRBD2 is a possible D gene (6 bases). The V gene's germline CDR1 is ENHRY and CDR2 SYGVKD. V was pared by 10 bases and J by 5 bases, with 25 bases between. This CDR3 is 16 amino acids long.

The chain is built from TRBV9 and TRBJ2-2, with D possibly TRBD2 on 5 matching bases. V lost 4 bases and J 3 bases, leaving 13 bases between the germline ends. This CDR3 is 15 amino acids long. Germline lookup yields CDR1 SGDLS and CDR2 YYNGEE. The CDR3 DNA sequence: TGTGCCAGCAGCCCCTGGGGAGTCGACACCGGGGAGCTGTTTTTT. Translation gives CASSPWGVDTGELFF.

The chain combines TRBV3-1 with TRBJ2-7, with 7 bases that match TRBD1. Per the germline V gene, CDR1 is LGHDT and CDR2 is YNNKEL (reference sequence). The CDR3 has 14 amino acids. Trimming at V came to 2 bases and at J to 2 bases, leaving 3 bases not matched to a gene. CDR3 nucleotide sequence: TGTGCCAGCAGCCAACAAACAGGGGCCTACGAGCAGTACTTC. It codes for CASSQQTGAYEQYF.